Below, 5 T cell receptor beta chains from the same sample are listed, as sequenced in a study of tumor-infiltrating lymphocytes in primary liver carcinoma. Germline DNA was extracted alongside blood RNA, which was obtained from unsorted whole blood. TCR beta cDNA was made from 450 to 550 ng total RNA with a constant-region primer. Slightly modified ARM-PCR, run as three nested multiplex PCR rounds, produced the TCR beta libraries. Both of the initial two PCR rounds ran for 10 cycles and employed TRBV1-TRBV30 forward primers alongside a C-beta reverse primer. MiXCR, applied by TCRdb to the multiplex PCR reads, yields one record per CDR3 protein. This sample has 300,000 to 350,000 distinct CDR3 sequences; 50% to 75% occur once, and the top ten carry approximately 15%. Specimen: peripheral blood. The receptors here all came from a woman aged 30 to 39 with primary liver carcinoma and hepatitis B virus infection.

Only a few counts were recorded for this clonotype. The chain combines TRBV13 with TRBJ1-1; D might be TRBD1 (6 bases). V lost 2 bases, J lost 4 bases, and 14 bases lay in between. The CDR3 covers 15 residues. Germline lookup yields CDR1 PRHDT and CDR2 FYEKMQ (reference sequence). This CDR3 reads CASSLYREGGTEAFF. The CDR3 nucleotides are TGTGCCAGCAGCTTATACAGGGAGGGGGGCACTGAAGCTTTCTTT.

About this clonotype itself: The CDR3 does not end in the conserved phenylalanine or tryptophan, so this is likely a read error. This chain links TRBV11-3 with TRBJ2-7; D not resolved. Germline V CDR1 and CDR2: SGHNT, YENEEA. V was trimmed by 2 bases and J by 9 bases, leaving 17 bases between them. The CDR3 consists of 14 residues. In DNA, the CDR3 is TGTGCCAGCAGCTTATATGAGTCTAATGTCGCGCAGTACATC. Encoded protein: CASSLYESNVAQYI.

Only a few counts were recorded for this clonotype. CDR3 nucleotides: TGTGCCAGCAGCCCCTCCGGGGGGAGGTTGGACAATGAGCAGTTCTTC. Translation gives CASSPSGGRLDNEQFF. This chain joins TRBV7-9 and TRBJ2-1; 7 bases map to TRBD2. The J segment lost 5 bases and the V segment lost 5 bases, leaving 12 bases of the junction unmatched. Germline loops: CDR1 SEHNR, CDR2 FQNEAQ (reference sequence). The CDR3 sequence is 16 residues long.

The CDR3 loop is CAISLAGDMSNEQFF. CDR3 DNA sequence: TGTGCCATCAGCCTAGCGGGAGACATGTCAAATGAGCAGTTCTTC. The genes are TRBV10-3 and TRBJ2-1, with 10 positions matching TRBD2. V shed 6 bases, J shed 7 bases, and the junction held 9 bases outside the gene matches. The CDR3 extends over 15 amino acids. Looked up from germline, CDR1 is ENHRY and CDR2 is SYGVKD.

The CDR3 here is CASSSTGGAFYEQYF. As DNA, the CDR3 is TGTGCCAGCAGTTCCACAGGGGGCGCTTTTTACGAGCAGTACTTC. The chain is built from TRBV28 and TRBJ2-7; the match to TRBD1 covers 9 bases. Losses at the gene ends were 4 bases for V and 4 bases for J; bases not matched to a gene: 8. From germline, CDR1 is MDHEN and CDR2 SYDVKM. The CDR3 sequence is 15 residues long.